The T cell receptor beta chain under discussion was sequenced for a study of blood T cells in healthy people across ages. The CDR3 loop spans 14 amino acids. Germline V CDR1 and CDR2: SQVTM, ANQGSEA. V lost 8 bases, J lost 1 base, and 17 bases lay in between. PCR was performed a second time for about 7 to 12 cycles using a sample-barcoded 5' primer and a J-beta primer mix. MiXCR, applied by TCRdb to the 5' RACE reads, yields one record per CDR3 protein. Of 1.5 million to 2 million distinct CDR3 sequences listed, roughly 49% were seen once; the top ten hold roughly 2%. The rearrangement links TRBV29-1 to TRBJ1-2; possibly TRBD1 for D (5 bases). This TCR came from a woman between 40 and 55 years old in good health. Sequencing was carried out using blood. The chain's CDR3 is CSILGEGFNYGYTF. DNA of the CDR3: TGCAGCATCCTAGGGGAAGGGTTTAACTATGGCTACACCTTC.